These 3 T cell receptor beta chains originate from one sample sequenced in a study of blood T cells in healthy people across ages (dated by TCRdb to the mid-2010s). The library relied on 5' RACE. Data came from an Illumina HiSeq 2500. A second PCR of about 6 to 11 cycles was performed with a sample-barcoded 5' primer and a J-beta primer mix. TCRdb reworked the public reads: Q25 trimming with fastp, MiXCR clone assembly, productive beta chains retained. One record per CDR3 amino acid sequence lists the most common genes and DNA. For this sample the table gives approximately 1.5 million distinct CDR3 sequences, of which approximately 43% were detected only once. Of the sample, less than 5% falls within the top ten clones. Sequenced sample: blood. The receptors were sampled from a woman under 30 in good health.

This chain joins TRBV3-1 and TRBJ2-7; D is unclear. V lost 1 base and J lost 5, with 6 bases in between. The CDR3 runs 12 residues. Per germline, CDR1 LGHDT and CDR2 YNNKEL (reference sequence). CDR3 amino acids: CASSQVWHEQYF. CDR3 nucleotide sequence: TGTGCCAGCAGCCAAGTCTGGCACGAGCAGTACTTC.

Remarks on this clonotype: At one boundary the junction diverges from the germline segment, which might be a read error. The rearrangement links TRBV5-1 to TRBJ2-7, with D tentatively TRBD1 (5 bases). CDR1 and CDR2 from the germline V gene are SGHRS and YFSETQ. The CDR3 runs to 14 residues. The CDR3 DNA follows: TGCGCCAGCAGCTATTTTAAGGGGCCCTACGAGCGGTACTTC. Translation: CASSYFKGPYERYF.

The rearrangement links TRBV21-1 to TRBJ2-1; the table gives TRBD1 as D, unverified against the DNA. TRBV21-1 is a pseudogene locus. The CDR3 is 15 residues long. CDR3 protein: CASSWAADKQETQFF. The DNA of the CDR3 is TGTGCCAGCAGCTGGGCGGCAGACAAGCAAGAGACCCAGTTCTTC.